The 14 T cell receptor beta chains below come from one sample, sequenced in a study of siplizumab effects on memory and regulatory T cells. Sequencing used immunoSEQ multiplex PCR; TCRdb keeps in-frame clones, though not all of them. The profile shows about 100,000 clones, 80% to 95% of them singletons. Sequencing was carried out using CD4+ T cells sorted from blood. All receptors derive from a human donor in good health. Some clones in this sample may be carry-over from other donors' samples.

This sequence joins TRBV9 and TRBJ1-3; 8 nucleotides agree with TRBD1. The V and J ends lost 4 bases and 3 bases, in that order; junction bases with no gene match: 15. The CDR3 consists of 18 residues. CDR1 and CDR2 (germline): SGDLS, YYNGEE. The CDR3 DNA reads as TGTGCCAGCAGCTATACCAAGGGACAGGCCTCTGGTGGAAACACCATATATTTT. It is translated as CASSYTKGQASGGNTIYF.

The table lists this clone with a count of one. This chain connects TRBV5-1 to TRBJ1-2; no definite D call. Germline V gene lookup returns CDR1 SGHRS and CDR2 YFSETQ. Trimming removed 1 base at V and 5 bases at J, with 9 bases between. The CDR3 runs to 13 residues. CDR3 loop: CASSLRTDYGYTF. The CDR3 coding sequence is TGCGCCAGCAGCTTGCGAACAGATTATGGCTACACCTTC.

This sequence joins TRBV6-5 and TRBJ1-5, with 7 bases that match TRBD1. CDR1 is MNHEY and CDR2 is SVGAGI in the germline V gene. Unmatched junction bases numbered 9, after V lost 6 bases and J lost 4 bases. CDR3 length: 15 amino acids. The CDR3 spells CASSRRQGLNQPQHF. The DNA of the CDR3 is TGTGCCAGCAGCCGGCGACAGGGTTTGAATCAGCCCCAGCATTTT.

The count of this clone is one. The chain has TRBV6-5 and TRBJ1-2; 10 nucleotides align to TRBD1. Per the germline V gene, CDR1 is MNHEY and CDR2 is SVGAGI. CDR3 size: 14 residues. Unmatched junction bases numbered 8, after V lost 5 bases and J lost 8 bases. CDR3 coding DNA: TGTGCCAGCAGTAGGGACAGGGGAGAGTGGGGCTACACCTTC. Translation: CASSRDRGEWGYTF.

The gene calls are TRBV2 and TRBJ2-3, with 7 bases lining up with TRBD2. J gave up 4 bases and V 8 bases, and 9 bases lay outside the gene matches. The CDR3 has 14 residues. CDR1 SNHLY and CDR2 FYNNEI come from the germline V gene. The CDR3 region is CASLTSWGSDTQYF. CDR3 sequence (DNA): TGTGCCAGCTTGACTAGCTGGGGTTCAGATACGCAGTATTTT. The variable domain in full, with the rest retrieved from reference TRBV2 and TRBJ2-3, is EPEVTQTPSHQVTQMGQEVILRCVPISNHLYFYWYRQILGQKVEFLVSFYNNEISEKSEIFDDQFSVERPDGSNFTLKIRSTKLEDSAMYFCASLTSWGSDTQYFGPGTRLTVL.

The chain is built from TRBV5-1 and TRBJ2-1; D gene ambiguous. V shed 6 bases and J shed 9 bases, with 22 bases lying between them. The CDR3 loop spans 15 amino acids. Germline CDR1 and CDR2: SGHRS and YFSETQ. This chain's CDR3 is CASTDTRSNPSEQFF. DNA for the CDR3: TGCGCCAGCACCGATACGCGGTCCAATCCCAGTGAGCAGTTCTTC.

The chain recombines TRBV2 with TRBJ1-5, with D possibly matching TRBD1 (6 bases). V was pared by 5 bases and J by 6 bases, with 14 bases between. Germline CDR1 and CDR2: SNHLY and FYNNEI. The CDR3 totals 14 residues. For the CDR3, the DNA is TGTGCCAGCAGTCCACAGGGTAGAGGTCAGCCCCAGCATTTT. Translating gives CASSPQGRGQPQHF.

The chain couples TRBV7-3 to TRBJ2-3; the D is unclear. This CDR3 has 13 amino acids. The germline V gene has CDR1 SGHTA and CDR2 FQGTGA. V was cut by 4 bases and J by 3 bases, with 8 bases left in between. CDR3 sequence reads: CASSSVRTDTQYF. DNA for the CDR3: TGTGCCAGCAGCTCCGTCCGGACAGATACGCAGTATTTT.

V is TRBV6-5 and J is TRBJ2-7; maybe TRBD1 (5 bases). Trimming removed 4 bases from V and 3 bases from J, with 10 bases in between. Per germline, CDR1 MNHEY and CDR2 SVGAGI. The CDR3 runs 13 residues. The CDR3 region has the DNA TGTGCCAGCAGTTCGATCGACAGCTACGAGCAGTACTTC. This translates into CASSSIDSYEQYF.

V usage is TRBV14 and J usage is TRBJ1-2; D remains unclear. The CDR3 covers 15 residues. In germline, CDR1 is SGHDN, CDR2 FVKESK. The V end lost 2 bases, the J end lost 5 bases, and 15 bases lay between the germline ends. The CDR3 DNA follows: TGTGCCAGCAGCCAAACATTGTTTGCTGGATATGGCTACACCTTC. This sequence encodes CASSQTLFAGYGYTF.

The chain carries TRBV7-2 and TRBJ1-5; weak D call: TRBD1 (6 bases). Germline V gene data show CDR1 as SGHTA and CDR2 as FQGNSA. V gave up 5 bases and J gave up 7 bases, with 18 bases separating them. The length of the CDR3 is 15 residues. CDR3 in DNA: TGTGCCAGCAGCCTAAGAAGGGGGGCTGGGCAGCCCCAGCATTTT. Translating gives CASSLRRGAGQPQHF.

The chain links TRBV5-1 to TRBJ2-1, with D unclear. Germline CDR1 reads SGHRS; CDR2 reads YFSETQ. The V and J ends lost 2 bases and 0 bases respectively, with 9 bases between them. CDR3 length equals 15 residues. The CDR3 DNA sequence: TGCGCCAGCAGCTTATCACGGTCCTCCTACAATGAGCAGTTCTTC. The encoded protein is CASSLSRSSYNEQFF.

This chain connects TRBV25-1 to TRBJ1-2; the match to TRBD1 covers 8 bases. After removal of 3 bases from V and 9 bases from J, the junction contained 18 bases not matched to a gene. Per the germline V gene, CDR1 is MGHDK and CDR2 is SYGVNS. This CDR3 spans 17 amino acids. The CDR3 DNA is TGTGCCAGCAGTGATCCTGGATGGACAGGGACCCGAGCTAGCTACACCTTC. Translating it yields CASSDPGWTGTRASYTF.

The chain is built from TRBV21-1 and TRBJ1-4. TRBV21-1 is assigned pseudogene status. The CDR3 sequence is 14 residues long. The CDR3 loop reads CASTVVGGNEKLFF. CDR3 bases: TGTGCCAGCACCGTGGTCGGGGGGAATGAAAAACTGTTTTTT.